Below, 8 T cell receptor beta chains from the same sample are listed, as sequenced in a study of T cells in tuberculosis. Sequencing was performed with immunoSEQ multiplex PCR; in TCRdb, only in-frame clones are kept and a portion is missing. The sample consists of 40,000 to 45,000 clones, 90% to 95% of them appearing once. Specimen: PBMCs. The receptors stem from a donor between 10 and 35 years old with latent tuberculosis or without tuberculosis infection. Some clones in this sample may be carry-over from other donors' samples.

This chain connects TRBV6-5 to TRBJ1-5; 8 positions match TRBD1. Germline CDR1 is MNHEY and CDR2 is SVGAGI. J lost 6 bases, V lost 5 bases, and 6 bases had no gene match. The CDR3 is made up of 14 amino acids. In DNA form, the CDR3 reads TGTGCCAGCAGTCCAAGGACAGGGTCTCAGCCCCAGCATTTT. It is translated as CASSPRTGSQPQHF.

The chain has TRBV7-2 and TRBJ2-7; 9 bases agree with TRBD2. The CDR3 is made up of 16 amino acids. Losses at the gene ends were 4 bases for V and 2 bases for J; bases not matched to a gene: 9. Germline CDR1 reads SGHTA; CDR2 reads FQGNSA. The CDR3, as DNA: TGTGCCAGCAGCTCCCCCATAGCGGGGGTTCCCTACGAGCAGTACTTC. Translated: CASSSPIAGVPYEQYF.

The chain links TRBV15 to TRBJ2-2, with 10 positions matching TRBD2. Trimming took 5 bases from V and 5 from J; bases not matched to a gene: 14. Germline CDR1 LNHNV, CDR2 YYDKDF (reference sequence). The CDR3 contains 18 residues. CDR3 bases: TGTGCCACCAGCCCCGCAGGCCTAGCGGGAGAGTCGACCGGGGAGCTGTTTTTT. This encodes CATSPAGLAGESTGELFF.

The genes are TRBV28 and TRBJ1-4, with D perhaps matching TRBD1 (6 bases). The V and J ends lost 6 bases and 3 bases respectively, with 23 bases between them. The germline CDR1 and CDR2 sequences are MDHEN and SYDVKM. This CDR3 comprises 18 residues. Here the CDR3 DNA reads TGTGCCAGCAGATTGACAGGTGTGTCAGCTGAAGCTAATGAAAAACTGTTTTTT. As protein: CASRLTGVSAEANEKLFF.

This clone was recorded only once. The chain joins TRBV7-9 to TRBJ2-1; D may be TRBD1 (6 bases). The CDR3 covers 16 residues. Trimming removed 5 bases from V and 0 bases from J, with 14 bases in between. Germline loops: CDR1 SEHNR, CDR2 FQNEAQ (reference sequence). In DNA, the CDR3 is TGTGCCAGCAGCCTTCAGACAGGTCTCTCCTACAATGAGCAGTTCTTC. Translated: CASSLQTGLSYNEQFF.

This rearrangement joins TRBV4-3 to TRBJ2-3; 13 bases are shared with TRBD2. With 0 bases clipped from V and 4 bases from J, the junction kept 4 bases outside the gene matches. Germline values: CDR1 LGHNA, CDR2 YSLEER. The CDR3 length is 17 residues. CDR3 protein: CASSQDGTSGGADTQYF. The CDR3, as DNA: TGCGCCAGCAGCCAAGATGGAACTAGCGGGGGGGCAGATACGCAGTATTTT.

The gene calls are TRBV5-4 and TRBJ2-5; 7 bases fit TRBD1. The CDR3 is 15 residues long. J gave up 3 bases and V 4 bases, and 9 bases lay outside the gene matches. Germline V gene data show CDR1 as SGHNT and CDR2 as YYREEE (reference sequence). The CDR3 DNA reads TGTGCCAGCAGCCACGATATGGGACAGAAAGAGACCCAGTACTTC. This codes for CASSHDMGQKETQYF. Looking up the rest from reference TRBV5-4 and TRBJ2-5 gives the full variable domain: ETGVTQSPTHLIKTRGQQVTLRCSSQSGHNTVSWYQQALGQGPQFIFQYYREEENGRGNFPPRFSGLQFPNYSSELNVNALELDDSALYLCASSHDMGQKETQYFGPGTRLLVL.

This clone was counted once. This rearrangement joins TRBV7-9 to TRBJ2-3; TRBD2 matches at 7 bases. The CDR3 contains 14 residues. With 1 base clipped from V and 6 bases from J, the junction kept 4 bases outside the gene matches. Germline CDR1 reads SEHNR; CDR2 reads FQNEAQ (reference sequence). The CDR3 loop is CASSLDNGRDTQYF. The CDR3 DNA reads TGTGCCAGCAGCTTAGATAACGGGAGGGATACGCAGTATTTT. The variable domain in full, completed from reference TRBV7-9 and TRBJ2-3, reads DTGVSQNPRHKITKRGQNVTFRCDPISEHNRLYWYRQTLGQGPEFLTYFQNEAQLEKSRLLSDRFSAERPKGSFSTLEIQRTEQGDSAMYLCASSLDNGRDTQYFGPGTRLTVL.